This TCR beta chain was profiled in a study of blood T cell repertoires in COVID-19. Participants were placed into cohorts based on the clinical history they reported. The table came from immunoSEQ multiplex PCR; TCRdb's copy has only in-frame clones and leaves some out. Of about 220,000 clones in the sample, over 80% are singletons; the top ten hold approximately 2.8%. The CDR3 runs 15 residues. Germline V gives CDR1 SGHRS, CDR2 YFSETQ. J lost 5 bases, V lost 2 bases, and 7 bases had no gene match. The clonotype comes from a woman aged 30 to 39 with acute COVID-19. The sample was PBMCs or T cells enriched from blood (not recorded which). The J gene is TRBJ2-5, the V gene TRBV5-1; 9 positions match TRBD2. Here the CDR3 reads CASSFPAGGAETQYF. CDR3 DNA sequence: TGCGCCAGCAGCTTCCCAGCGGGGGGTGCGGAGACCCAGTACTTC.